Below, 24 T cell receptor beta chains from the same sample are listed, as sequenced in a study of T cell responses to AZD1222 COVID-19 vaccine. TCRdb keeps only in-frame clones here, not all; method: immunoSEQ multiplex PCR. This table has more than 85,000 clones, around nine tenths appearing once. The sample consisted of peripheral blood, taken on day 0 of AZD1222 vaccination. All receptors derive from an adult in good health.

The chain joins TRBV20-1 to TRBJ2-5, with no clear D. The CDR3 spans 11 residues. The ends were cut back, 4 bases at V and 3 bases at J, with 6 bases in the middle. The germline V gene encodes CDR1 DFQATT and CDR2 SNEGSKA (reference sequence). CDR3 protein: CSAKVEETQYF. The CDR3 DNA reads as TGCAGTGCTAAGGTCGAAGAGACCCAGTACTTC.

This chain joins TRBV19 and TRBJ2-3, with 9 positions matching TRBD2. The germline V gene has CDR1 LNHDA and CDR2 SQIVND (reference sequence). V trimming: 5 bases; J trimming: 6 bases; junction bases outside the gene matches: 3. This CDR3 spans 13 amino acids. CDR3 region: CASSLAGADTQYF. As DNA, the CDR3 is TGTGCCAGTAGTTTAGCGGGGGCGGATACGCAGTATTTT.

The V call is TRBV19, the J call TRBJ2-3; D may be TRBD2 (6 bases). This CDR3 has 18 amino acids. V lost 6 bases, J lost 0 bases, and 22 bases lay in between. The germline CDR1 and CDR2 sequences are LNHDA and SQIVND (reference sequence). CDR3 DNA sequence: TGTGCCAGTAGGCCGGGACTCCTTCAAGCCTCTAGCACAGATACGCAGTATTTT. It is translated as CASRPGLLQASSTDTQYF.

In DNA form, the CDR3 reads TGTGCCAGCAGCCAAGTCGGCAGGGGGGGCGATACGCAGTATTTT. Translating gives CASSQVGRGGDTQYF. The chain employs TRBV3-1 (or the pseudogene TRBV3-2) and TRBJ2-3, with D tentatively TRBD1 or TRBD2 (7 bases each). Trimming pared 1 base from V and 6 bases from J, leaving 14 bases between. The germline CDR1 and CDR2 sequences are LGHDT and YNNKEL (reference sequence). The CDR3 is 15 amino acids.

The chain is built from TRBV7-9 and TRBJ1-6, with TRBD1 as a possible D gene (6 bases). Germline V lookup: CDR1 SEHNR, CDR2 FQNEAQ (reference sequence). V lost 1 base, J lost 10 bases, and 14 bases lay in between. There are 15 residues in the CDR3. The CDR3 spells CASSLVGRGGSPLHF. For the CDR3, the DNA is TGTGCCAGCAGCTTAGTAGGCAGGGGAGGATCACCCCTCCACTTT.

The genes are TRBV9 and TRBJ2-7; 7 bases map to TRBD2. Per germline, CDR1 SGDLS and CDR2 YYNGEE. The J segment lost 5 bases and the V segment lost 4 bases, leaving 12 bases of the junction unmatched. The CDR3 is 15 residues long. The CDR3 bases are TGTGCCAGCAGCCCTAACCCCACTAGCGCAGACGAGCAGTACTTC. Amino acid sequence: CASSPNPTSADEQYF.

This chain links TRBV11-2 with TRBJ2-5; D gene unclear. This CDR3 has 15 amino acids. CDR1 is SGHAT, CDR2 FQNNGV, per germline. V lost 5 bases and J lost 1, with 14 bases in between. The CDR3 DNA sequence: TGTGCCAGCAGCCGCTTCGGCCAGAGCCAAGAGACCCAGTACTTC. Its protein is CASSRFGQSQETQYF.

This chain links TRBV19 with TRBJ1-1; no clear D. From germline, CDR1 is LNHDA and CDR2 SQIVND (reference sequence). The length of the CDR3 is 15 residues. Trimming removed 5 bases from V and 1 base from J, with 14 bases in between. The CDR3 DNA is TGTGCCAGTAGTGTAATGGTTGCGGAGAACACTGAAGCTTTCTTT. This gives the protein CASSVMVAENTEAFF.

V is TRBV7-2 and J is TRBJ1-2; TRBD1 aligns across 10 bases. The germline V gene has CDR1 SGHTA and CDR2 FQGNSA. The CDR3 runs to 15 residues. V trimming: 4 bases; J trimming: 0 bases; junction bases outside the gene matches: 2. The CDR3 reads CASSSGTGANYGYTF. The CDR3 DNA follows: TGTGCCAGCAGCTCAGGGACAGGGGCTAACTATGGCTACACCTTC.

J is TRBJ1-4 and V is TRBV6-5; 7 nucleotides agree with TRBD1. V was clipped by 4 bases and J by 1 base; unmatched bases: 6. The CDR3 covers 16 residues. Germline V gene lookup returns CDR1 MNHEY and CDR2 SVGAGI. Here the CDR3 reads CASSFGTARTNEKLFF. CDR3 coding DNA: TGTGCCAGCAGTTTTGGGACAGCAAGAACTAATGAAAAACTGTTTTTT.

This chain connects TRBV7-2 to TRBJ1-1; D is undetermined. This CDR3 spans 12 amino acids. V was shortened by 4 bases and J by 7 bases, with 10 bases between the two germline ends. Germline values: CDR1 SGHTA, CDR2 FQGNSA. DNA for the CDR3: TGTGCCAGCAGCTCCCAGGTGGGTGAAGCTTTCTTT. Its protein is CASSSQVGEAFF.

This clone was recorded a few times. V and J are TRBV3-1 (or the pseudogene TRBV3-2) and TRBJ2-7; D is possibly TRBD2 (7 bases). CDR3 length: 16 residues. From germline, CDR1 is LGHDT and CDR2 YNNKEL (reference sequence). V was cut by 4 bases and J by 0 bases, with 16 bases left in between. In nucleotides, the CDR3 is TGTGCCAGCAGCCCCTTCAGGGGACTAACCTCCTACGAGCAGTACTTC. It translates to CASSPFRGLTSYEQYF.

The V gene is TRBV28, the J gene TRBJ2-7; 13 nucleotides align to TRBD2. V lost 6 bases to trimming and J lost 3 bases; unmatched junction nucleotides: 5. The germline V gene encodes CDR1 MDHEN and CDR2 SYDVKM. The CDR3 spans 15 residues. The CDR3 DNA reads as TGTGCCAGCAGCCGGACTAGCGGGGGATACTACGAGCAGTACTTC. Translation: CASSRTSGGYYEQYF.

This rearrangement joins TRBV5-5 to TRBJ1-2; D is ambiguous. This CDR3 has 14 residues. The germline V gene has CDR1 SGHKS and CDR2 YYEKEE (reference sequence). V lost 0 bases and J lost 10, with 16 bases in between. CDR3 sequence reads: CASSLVSLEATYTF. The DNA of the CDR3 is TGTGCCAGCAGCTTGGTGTCCCTAGAGGCGACCTACACCTTC.

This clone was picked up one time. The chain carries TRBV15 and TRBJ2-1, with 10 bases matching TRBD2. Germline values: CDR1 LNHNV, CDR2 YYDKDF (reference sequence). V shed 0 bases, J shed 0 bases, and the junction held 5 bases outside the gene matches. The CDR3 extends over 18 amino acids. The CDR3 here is CATSRDVQREGSYNEQFF. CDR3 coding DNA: TGTGCCACCAGCAGAGATGTTCAGCGGGAGGGCTCCTACAATGAGCAGTTCTTC.

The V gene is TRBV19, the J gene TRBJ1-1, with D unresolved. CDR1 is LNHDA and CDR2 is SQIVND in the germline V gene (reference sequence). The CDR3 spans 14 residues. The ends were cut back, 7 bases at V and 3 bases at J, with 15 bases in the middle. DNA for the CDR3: TGTGCCAGTAAAAGGGAAGGGCGGTACACTGAAGCTTTCTTT. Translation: CASKREGRYTEAFF.

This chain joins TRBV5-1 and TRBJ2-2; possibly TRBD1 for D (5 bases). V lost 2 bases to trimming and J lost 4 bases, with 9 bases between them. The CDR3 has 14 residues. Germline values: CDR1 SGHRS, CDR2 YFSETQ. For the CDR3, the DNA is TGCGCCAGCAGCTTAGACAGTCCCACCGGGGAGCTGTTTTTT. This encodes CASSLDSPTGELFF. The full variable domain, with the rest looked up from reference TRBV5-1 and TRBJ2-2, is KAGVTQTPRYLIKTRGQQVTLSCSPISGHRSVSWYQQTPGQGLQFLFEYFSETQRNKGNFPGRFSGRQFSNSRSEMNVSTLELGDSALYLCASSLDSPTGELFFGEGSRLTVL.

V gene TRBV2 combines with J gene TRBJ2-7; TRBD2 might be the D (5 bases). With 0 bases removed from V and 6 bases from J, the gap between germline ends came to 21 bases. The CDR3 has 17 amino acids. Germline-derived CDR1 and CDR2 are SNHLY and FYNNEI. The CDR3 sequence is CASSEALRRAGGREQYF. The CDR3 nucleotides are TGTGCCAGCAGTGAAGCGCTGAGGCGGGCGGGTGGCCGCGAGCAGTACTTC.

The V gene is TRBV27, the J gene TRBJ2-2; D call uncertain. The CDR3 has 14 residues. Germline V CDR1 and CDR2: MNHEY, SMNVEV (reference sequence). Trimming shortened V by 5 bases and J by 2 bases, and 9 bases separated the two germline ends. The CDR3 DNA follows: TGTGCCAGCAGTGTGCTCTTAAACACCGGGGAGCTGTTTTTT. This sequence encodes CASSVLLNTGELFF.

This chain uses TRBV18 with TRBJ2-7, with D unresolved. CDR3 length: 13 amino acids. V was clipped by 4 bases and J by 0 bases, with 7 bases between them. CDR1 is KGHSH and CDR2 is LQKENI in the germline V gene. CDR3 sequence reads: CASSRVSSYEQYF. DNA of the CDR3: TGTGCCAGCTCACGGGTCAGCTCCTACGAGCAGTACTTC. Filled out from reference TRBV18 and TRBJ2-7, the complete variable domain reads NAGVMQNPRHLVRRRGQEARLRCSPMKGHSHVYWYRQLPEEGLKFMVYLQKENIIDESGMPKERFSAEFPKEGPSILRIQQVVRGDSAAYFCASSRVSSYEQYFGPGTRLTVT.

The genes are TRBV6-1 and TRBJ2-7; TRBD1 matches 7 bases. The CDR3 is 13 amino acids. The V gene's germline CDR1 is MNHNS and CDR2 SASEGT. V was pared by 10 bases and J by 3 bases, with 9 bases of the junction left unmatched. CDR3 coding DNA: TGTGCCACCCAGCCGACAGGGCTCTACGAGCAGTACTTC. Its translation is CATQPTGLYEQYF.

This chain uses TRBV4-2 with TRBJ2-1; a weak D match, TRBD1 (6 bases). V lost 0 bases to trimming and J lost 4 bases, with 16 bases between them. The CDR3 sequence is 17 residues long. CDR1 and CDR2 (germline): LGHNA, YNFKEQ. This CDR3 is CASSQDLHRDIYNEQFF. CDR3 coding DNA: TGTGCCAGCAGCCAAGATCTACATCGGGACATATACAATGAGCAGTTCTTC.

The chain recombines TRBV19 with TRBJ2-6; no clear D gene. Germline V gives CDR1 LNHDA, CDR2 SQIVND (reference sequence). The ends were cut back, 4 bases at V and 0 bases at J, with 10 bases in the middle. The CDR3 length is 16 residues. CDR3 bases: TGTGCCAGTAGTACAATCAAACTCTCTGGGGCCAACGTCCTGACTTTC. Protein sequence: CASSTIKLSGANVLTF.

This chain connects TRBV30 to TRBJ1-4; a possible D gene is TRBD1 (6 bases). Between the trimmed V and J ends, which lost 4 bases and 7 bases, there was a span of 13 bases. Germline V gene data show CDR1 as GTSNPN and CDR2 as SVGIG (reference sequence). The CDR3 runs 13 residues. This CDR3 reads CAWTGGPGEKLFF. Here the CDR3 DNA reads TGTGCCTGGACGGGGGGGCCAGGTGAAAAACTGTTTTTT. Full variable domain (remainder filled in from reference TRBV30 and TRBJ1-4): SQTIHQWPATLVQPVGSPLSLECTVEGTSNPNLYWYRQAAGRGLQLLFYSVGIGQISSEVPQNLSASRPQDRQFILSSKKLLLSDSGFYLCAWTGGPGEKLFFGSGTQLSVL.